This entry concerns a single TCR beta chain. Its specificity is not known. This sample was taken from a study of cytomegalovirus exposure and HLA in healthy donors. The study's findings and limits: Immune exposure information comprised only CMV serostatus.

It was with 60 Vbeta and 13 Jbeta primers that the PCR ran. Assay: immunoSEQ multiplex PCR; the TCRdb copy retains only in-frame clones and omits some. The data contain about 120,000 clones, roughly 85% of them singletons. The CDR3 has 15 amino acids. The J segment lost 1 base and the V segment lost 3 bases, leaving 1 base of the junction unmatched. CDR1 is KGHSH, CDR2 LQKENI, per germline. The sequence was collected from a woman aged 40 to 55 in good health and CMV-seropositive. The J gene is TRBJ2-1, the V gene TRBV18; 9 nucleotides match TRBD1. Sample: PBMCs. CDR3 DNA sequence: TGTGCCAGCTCACCGGGACAGGGTTCCTACAATGAGCAGTTCTTC. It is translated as CASSPGQGSYNEQFF.